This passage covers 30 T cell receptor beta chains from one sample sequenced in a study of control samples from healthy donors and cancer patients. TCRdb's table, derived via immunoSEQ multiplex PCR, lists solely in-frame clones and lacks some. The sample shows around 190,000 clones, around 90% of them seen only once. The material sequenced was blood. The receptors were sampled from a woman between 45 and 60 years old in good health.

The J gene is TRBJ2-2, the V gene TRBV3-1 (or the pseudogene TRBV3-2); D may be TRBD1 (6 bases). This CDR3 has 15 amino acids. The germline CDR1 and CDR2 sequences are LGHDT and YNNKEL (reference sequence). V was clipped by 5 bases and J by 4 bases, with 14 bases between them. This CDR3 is CASSYGTRGTGELFF. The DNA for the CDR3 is TGTGCCAGCAGCTATGGGACCAGGGGCACCGGGGAGCTGTTTTTT.

The CDR3 protein is CASSLRQGSSPLHF. The CDR3 bases are TGTGCCAGCAGCCTTCGACAGGGGAGTTCACCCCTCCACTTT. This sequence joins TRBV9 and TRBJ1-6; 8 bases map to TRBD1. CDR3 length: 14 residues. Germline assignment: CDR1 SGDLS and CDR2 YYNGEE. Trimming took 4 bases from V and 9 from J; bases not matched to a gene: 6.

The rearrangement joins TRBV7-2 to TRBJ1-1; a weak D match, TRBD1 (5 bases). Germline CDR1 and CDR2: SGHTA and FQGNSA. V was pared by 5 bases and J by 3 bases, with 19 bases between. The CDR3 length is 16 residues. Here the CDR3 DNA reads TGTGCCAGCAGCCCACGGGGCCCGATAGGGGACACTGAAGCTTTCTTT. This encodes CASSPRGPIGDTEAFF.

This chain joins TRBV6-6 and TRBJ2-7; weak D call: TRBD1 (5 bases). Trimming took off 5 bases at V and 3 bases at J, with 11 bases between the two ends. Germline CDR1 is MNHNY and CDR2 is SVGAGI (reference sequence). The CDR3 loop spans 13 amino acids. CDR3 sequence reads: CASSHRLHYEQYF. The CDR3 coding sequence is TGTGCCAGCAGTCACAGGTTACACTACGAGCAGTACTTC.

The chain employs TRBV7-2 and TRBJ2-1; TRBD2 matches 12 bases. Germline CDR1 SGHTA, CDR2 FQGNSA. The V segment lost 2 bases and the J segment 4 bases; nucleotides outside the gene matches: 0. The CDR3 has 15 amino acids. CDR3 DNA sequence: TGTGCCAGCAGCTTACTAGCGGGGGGGTACAATGAGCAGTTCTTC. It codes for CASSLLAGGYNEQFF. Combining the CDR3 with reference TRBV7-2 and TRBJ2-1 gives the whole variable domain GAGVSQSPSNKVTEKGKDVELRCDPISGHTALYWYRQSLGQGLEFLIYFQGNSAPDKSGLPSDRFSAERTGGSVSTLTIQRTQQEDSAVYLCASSLLAGGYNEQFFGPGTRLTVL.

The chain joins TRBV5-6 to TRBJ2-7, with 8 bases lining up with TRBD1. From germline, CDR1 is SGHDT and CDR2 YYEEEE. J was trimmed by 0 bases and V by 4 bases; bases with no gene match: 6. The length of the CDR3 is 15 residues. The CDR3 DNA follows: TGTGCCAGCAGCGGGACCGGGACAGGCTCCTACGAGCAGTACTTC. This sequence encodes CASSGTGTGSYEQYF.

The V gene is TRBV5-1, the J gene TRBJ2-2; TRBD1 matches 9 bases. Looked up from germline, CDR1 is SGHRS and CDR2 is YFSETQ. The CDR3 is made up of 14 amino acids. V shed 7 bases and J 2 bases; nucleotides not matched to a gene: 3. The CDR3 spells CASRTGVNTGELFF. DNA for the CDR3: TGCGCCAGCCGGACAGGGGTAAACACCGGGGAGCTGTTTTTT.

In nucleotides, the CDR3 is TGTGCCAGTAGTATCGTCGTCAGGGAATTTGGCTACACCTTC. Protein sequence: CASSIVVREFGYTF. The rearrangement joins TRBV19 to TRBJ1-2, with D possibly TRBD1 on 5 matching bases. V shed 3 bases and J shed 7 bases, with 15 bases lying between them. This CDR3 comprises 14 residues. The germline gives CDR1 LNHDA, CDR2 SQIVND (reference sequence). Full variable domain (missing parts from reference TRBV19 and TRBJ1-2): DGGITQSPKYLFRKEGQNVTLSCEQNLNHDAMYWYRQDPGQGLRLIYYSQIVNDFQKGDIAEGYSVSREKKESFPLTVTSAQKNPTAFYLCASSIVVREFGYTFGSGTRLTVV.

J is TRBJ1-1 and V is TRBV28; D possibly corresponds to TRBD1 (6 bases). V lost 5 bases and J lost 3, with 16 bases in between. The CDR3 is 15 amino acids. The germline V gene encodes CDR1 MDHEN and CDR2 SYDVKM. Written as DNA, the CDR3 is TGTGCCAGCAGTCCAACCGACAGGACCTACACTGAAGCTTTCTTT. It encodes CASSPTDRTYTEAFF.

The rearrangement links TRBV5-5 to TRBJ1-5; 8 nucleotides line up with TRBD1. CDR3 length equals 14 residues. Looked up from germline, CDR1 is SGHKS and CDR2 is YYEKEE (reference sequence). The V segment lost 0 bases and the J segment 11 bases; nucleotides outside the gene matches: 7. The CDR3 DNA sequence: TGTGCCAGCAGCTTGGAACAGGGGGGAAGGACCCAGCATTTT. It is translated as CASSLEQGGRTQHF.

Here the CDR3 reads CASSPGPGGEQFF. Here the CDR3 DNA reads TGTGCCAGCAGTCCCGGGCCCGGCGGTGAGCAGTTCTTC. The chain joins TRBV7-3 to TRBJ2-1, with unresolved D. V shed 6 bases and J shed 9 bases, with 15 bases lying between them. The germline CDR1 and CDR2 sequences are SGHTA and FQGTGA. The CDR3 loop spans 13 amino acids.

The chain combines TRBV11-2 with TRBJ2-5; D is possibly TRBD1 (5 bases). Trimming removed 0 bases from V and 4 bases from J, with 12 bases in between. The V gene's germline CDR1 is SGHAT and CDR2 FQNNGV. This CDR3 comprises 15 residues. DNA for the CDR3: TGTGCCAGCAGCTTAGATCAAGGGGTGGGAGAGACCCAGTACTTC. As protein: CASSLDQGVGETQYF.

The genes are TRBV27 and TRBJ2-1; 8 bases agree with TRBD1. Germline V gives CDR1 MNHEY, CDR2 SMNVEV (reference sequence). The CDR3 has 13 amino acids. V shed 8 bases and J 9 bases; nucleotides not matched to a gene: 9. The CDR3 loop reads CASLRQGFGEQFF. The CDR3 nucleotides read TGTGCCAGCTTAAGACAGGGGTTTGGTGAGCAGTTCTTC.

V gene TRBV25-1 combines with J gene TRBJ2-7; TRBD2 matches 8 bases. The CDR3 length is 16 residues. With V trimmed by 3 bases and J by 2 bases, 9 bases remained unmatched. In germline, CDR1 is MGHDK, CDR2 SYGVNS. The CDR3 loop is CASSDLLAVAAYEQYF. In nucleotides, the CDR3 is TGTGCCAGCAGTGATTTACTAGCGGTGGCGGCCTACGAGCAGTACTTC.

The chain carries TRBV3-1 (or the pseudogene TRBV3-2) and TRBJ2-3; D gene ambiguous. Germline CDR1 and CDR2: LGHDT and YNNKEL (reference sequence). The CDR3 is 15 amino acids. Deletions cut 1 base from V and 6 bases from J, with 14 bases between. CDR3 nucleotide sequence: TGTGCCAGCAGCCAAGCAATGCATGGGTCTGATACGCAGTATTTT. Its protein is CASSQAMHGSDTQYF.

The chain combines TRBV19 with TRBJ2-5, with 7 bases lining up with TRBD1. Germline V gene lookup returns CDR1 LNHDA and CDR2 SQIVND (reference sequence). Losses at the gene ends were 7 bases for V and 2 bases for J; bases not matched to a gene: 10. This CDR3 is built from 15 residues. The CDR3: CASKGTGTDQETQYF. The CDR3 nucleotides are TGTGCCAGTAAAGGGACCGGGACAGATCAAGAGACCCAGTACTTC.

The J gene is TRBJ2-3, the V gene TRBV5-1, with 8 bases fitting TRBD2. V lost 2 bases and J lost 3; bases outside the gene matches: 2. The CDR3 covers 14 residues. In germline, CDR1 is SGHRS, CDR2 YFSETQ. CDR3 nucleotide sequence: TGCGCCAGCAGCTTCGCTAGCGGGACAGATACGCAGTATTTT. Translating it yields CASSFASGTDTQYF.

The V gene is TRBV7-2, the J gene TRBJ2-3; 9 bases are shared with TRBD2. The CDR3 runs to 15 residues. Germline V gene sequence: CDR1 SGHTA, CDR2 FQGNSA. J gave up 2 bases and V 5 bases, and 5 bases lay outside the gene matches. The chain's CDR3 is CASSRIAGDTDTQYF. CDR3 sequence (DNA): TGTGCCAGCAGCCGGATAGCGGGGGACACAGATACGCAGTATTTT.

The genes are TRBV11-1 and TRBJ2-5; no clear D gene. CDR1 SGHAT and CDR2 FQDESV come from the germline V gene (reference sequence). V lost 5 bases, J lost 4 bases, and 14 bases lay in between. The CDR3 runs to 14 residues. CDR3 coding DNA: TGTGCCAGCAGCCCGGACGGGTTGGGAGAGACCCAGTACTTC. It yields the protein CASSPDGLGETQYF.

The CDR3 DNA follows: TGTGCCAGTAGTACTTCAAGGGTCTACGAGCAGTACTTC. Amino acid sequence: CASSTSRVYEQYF. This chain connects TRBV19 to TRBJ2-7; D gene ambiguous. Germline lookup yields CDR1 LNHDA and CDR2 SQIVND (reference sequence). V was pared by 4 bases and J by 3 bases, with 10 bases between. The CDR3 sequence is 13 residues long. Drawing the rest from reference TRBV19 and TRBJ2-7, the complete variable domain is DGGITQSPKYLFRKEGQNVTLSCEQNLNHDAMYWYRQDPGQGLRLIYYSQIVNDFQKGDIAEGYSVSREKKESFPLTVTSAQKNPTAFYLCASSTSRVYEQYFGPGTRLTVT.

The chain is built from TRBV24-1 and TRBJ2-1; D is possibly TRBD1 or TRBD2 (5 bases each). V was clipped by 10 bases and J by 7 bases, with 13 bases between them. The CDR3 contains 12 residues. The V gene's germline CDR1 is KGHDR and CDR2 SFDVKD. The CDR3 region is CATSPGGNEQFF. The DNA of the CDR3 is TGTGCCACAAGTCCTGGGGGAAATGAGCAGTTCTTC.

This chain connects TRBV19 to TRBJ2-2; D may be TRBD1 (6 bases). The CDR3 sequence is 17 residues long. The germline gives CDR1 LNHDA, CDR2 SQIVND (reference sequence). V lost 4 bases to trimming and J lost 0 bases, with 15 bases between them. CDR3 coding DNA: TGTGCCAGTAGTACCGTCAACAGGGCCGCGAACACCGGGGAGCTGTTTTTT. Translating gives CASSTVNRAANTGELFF.

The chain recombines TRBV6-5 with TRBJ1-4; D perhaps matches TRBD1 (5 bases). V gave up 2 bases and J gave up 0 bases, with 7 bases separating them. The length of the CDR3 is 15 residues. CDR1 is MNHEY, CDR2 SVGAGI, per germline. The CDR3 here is CASSYAGATNEKLFF. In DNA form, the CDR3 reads TGTGCCAGCAGTTACGCGGGGGCAACTAATGAAAAACTGTTTTTT.

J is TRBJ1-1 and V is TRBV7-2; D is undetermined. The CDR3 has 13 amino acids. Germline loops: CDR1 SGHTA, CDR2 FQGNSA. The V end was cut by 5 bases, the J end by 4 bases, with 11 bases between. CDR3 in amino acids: CASSRGSVTEAFF. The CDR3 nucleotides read TGTGCCAGCAGCAGAGGGTCCGTCACTGAAGCTTTCTTT.

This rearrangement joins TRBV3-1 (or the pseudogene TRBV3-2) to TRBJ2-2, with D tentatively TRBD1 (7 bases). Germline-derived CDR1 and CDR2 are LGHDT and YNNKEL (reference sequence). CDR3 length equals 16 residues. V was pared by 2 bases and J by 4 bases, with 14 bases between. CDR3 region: CASSQFRRGRTGELFF. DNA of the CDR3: TGTGCCAGCAGCCAATTTCGGAGGGGGCGCACCGGGGAGCTGTTTTTT.

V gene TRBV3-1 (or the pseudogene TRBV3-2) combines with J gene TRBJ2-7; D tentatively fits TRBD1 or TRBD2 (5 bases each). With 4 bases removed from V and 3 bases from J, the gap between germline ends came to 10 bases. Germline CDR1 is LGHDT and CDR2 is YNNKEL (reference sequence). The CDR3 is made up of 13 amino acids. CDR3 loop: CASSLGTNYEQYF. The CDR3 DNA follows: TGTGCCAGCAGCCTTGGGACCAACTACGAGCAGTACTTC.

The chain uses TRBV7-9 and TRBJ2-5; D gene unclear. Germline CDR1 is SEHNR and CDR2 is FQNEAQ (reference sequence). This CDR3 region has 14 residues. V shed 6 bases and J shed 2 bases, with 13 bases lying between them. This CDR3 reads CASRTEGRQETQYF. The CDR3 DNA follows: TGTGCCAGCAGGACCGAAGGACGACAAGAGACCCAGTACTTC.

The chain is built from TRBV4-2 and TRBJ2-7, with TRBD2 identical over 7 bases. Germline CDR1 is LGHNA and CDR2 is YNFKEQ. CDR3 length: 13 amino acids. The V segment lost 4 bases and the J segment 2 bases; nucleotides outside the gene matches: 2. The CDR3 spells CASSPGLAYEQYF. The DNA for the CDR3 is TGTGCCAGCAGCCCCGGACTAGCCTACGAGCAGTACTTC.

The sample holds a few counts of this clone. In nucleotides, the CDR3 is TGTGCCAGCAGCAGTTCTGTCGGAAACACCATATATTTT. It encodes CASSSSVGNTIYF. The chain links TRBV7-8 to TRBJ1-3; D call uncertain. The germline V gene encodes CDR1 SGHVS and CDR2 FQNEAQ. The CDR3 contains 13 residues. V was clipped by 5 bases and J by 4 bases, with 9 bases between them.

CDR3 loop: CASSIGLGGPLSGANVLTF. The CDR3 DNA reads as TGTGCCAGTAGTATAGGCCTCGGGGGTCCCCTTTCTGGGGCCAACGTCCTGACTTTC. The rearrangement joins TRBV19 to TRBJ2-6, with D possibly being TRBD2 (6 bases). The CDR3 runs to 19 residues. Germline V CDR1 and CDR2: LNHDA, SQIVND (reference sequence). Trimming left V 1 base short and J 1 base short, with 17 bases between.